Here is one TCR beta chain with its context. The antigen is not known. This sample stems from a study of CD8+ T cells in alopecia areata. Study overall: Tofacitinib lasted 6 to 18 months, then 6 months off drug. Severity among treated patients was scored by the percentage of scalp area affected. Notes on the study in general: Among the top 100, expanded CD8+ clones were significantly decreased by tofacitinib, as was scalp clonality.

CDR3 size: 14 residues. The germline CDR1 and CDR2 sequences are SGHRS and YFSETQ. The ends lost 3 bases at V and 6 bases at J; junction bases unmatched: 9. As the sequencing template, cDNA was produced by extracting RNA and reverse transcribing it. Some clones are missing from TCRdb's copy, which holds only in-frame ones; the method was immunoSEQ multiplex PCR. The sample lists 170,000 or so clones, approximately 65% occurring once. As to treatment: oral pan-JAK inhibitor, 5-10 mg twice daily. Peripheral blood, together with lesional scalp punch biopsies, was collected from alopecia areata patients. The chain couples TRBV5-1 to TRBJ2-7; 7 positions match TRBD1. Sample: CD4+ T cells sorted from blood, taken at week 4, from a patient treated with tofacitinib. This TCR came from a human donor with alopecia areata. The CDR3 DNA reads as TGCGCCAGCAGCTCCTTGACAGGGCCAAGCGAGCAGTACTTC. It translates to CASSSLTGPSEQYF.